Listed below are T cell receptor beta chains from one sample, sequenced in a study of Graves' ophthalmopathy and Graves' hyperthyroidism. TCRdb called the multiplex PCR reads again in MiXCR, with one record for every CDR3 protein. Here the sample spans a few hundred thousand distinct CDR3 sequences, about 18% being singletons. Sequenced input: peripheral blood. The receptors were gathered from an adult woman with stable Graves' hyperthyroidism. The CDR3 runs from the conserved cysteine through the conserved F or W. A D gene is named only where the DNA matches it firmly. The listing skips clone size in some rows; elsewhere it reads once, few, many or a size class.

>TRBV29-1|many|-|TRBJ2-5
TGCAGCGTTGATGGGATCCGGGGGAAGACCCAGTACTTC
CSVDGIRGKTQYF
>TRBV28|many|-|TRBJ2-4
TGTGCCAGCAGAAACCGGGGACGAGCCAAAAACATTAAGTACTTC
CASRNRGRAKNIKYF
>TRBV6-1|few|-|TRBJ2-4
TGTGCCAGCACCAATGGGGACGCAGGGAACATTAAGTACTTC
CASTNGDAGNIKYF
>TRBV12-3/TRBV12-4|many|TRBD1|TRBJ1-3
TGTGCCAGCAGTTTGGGGGCAGGGGGCGGAAACACCATATATTTT
CASSLGAGGGNTIYF
>TRBV3-1|few|TRBD2|TRBJ2-7
TGTGCCAGCAGCCAAGAAAGCGGGAGGCCATCCTACGAGCAGTACTTC
CASSQESGRPSYEQYF
>TRBV4-3|-|-|TRBJ2-1
TGCGCCAGCAGCCAAGTCGAGGGGAATGAGCAGTTCTTC
CASSQVEGNEQFF
>TRBV9|many|TRBD1|TRBJ2-7
TGTGCCAGCAGCGTAGGTGACAGGGACGGCGAGCAGTACTTC
CASSVGDRDGEQYF
>TRBV9|many|TRBD2|TRBJ2-5
TGTGCCAGCAGCGTACAGGCGGGGGGAAGTCGAGAGACCCAGTACTTC
CASSVQAGGSRETQYF
>TRBV6-2/TRBV6-3|many|-|TRBJ2-7
TGTGCCAGCAGTTATTCGGACAGCTCCGGGGAGCAGTACTTC
CASSYSDSSGEQYF
>TRBV28|many|-|TRBJ2-7
TGTGCCAGCACCCCCCCACGGTCGGGGGCCGAGCAGTACTTC
CASTPPRSGAEQYF
>TRBV7-3|many|-|TRBJ1-2
TGTGCCAGCAGCCAAGACGGGCTTGGCTATGGCTACACCTTC
CASSQDGLGYGYTF
>TRBV7-9|many|-|TRBJ1-1
TGTGCCAGCAGCTTCCCCAGGGAGCTCACTGAAGCTTTCTTT
CASSFPRELTEAFF
>TRBV28|many|TRBD1|TRBJ2-7
TGTGCCAGCAGCCCTGGGGGACAGGTATACTCCTACGAGCAGTACTTC
CASSPGGQVYSYEQYF
>TRBV11-2|many|TRBD2|TRBJ2-7
TGTGCCAGCAGCTCTCGGACAGGGGGACTAGCGGGAGCGGGAGAGCAGTACTTC
CASSSRTGGLAGAGEQYF
>TRBV30|many|-|TRBJ1-5
TGTGCCTGGAGTGCTCGCGGGAAGCTCTATCAGCCCCAGCATTTT
CAWSARGKLYQPQHF
>TRBV6-5|many|TRBD2|TRBJ2-2
TGTGCCACCTGTTGGACTAGCGGGATATTAGGGGAGCTGTTTTTT
CATCWTSGILGELFF
>TRBV6-2/TRBV6-3|-|TRBD2|TRBJ2-7
TGTGCCAGCAGGGTGGCTGGTGGACTAGCGGGAGGCCTCAGTTTCTACGAGCAGTACTTC
CASRVAGGLAGGLSFYEQYF
>TRBV11-2|-|-|TRBJ1-1
TGTGCCAGCAGCTTATCTGGGGGAAGGAACACTGAAGCTTTCTTT
CASSLSGGRNTEAFF
>TRBV7-2|many|-|TRBJ2-2
TGTGCCAGCAGCCTCGGCAGAACCCCCGGGGAGCTGTTTTTT
CASSLGRTPGELFF
>TRBV28|few|TRBD1|TRBJ1-5
TGTGCCAGCACCTCAGGGGGCCAGCAGCCCCAGCATTTT
CASTSGGQQPQHF
>TRBV4-1|many|-|TRBJ2-5
TGCGCCAGCAGCCAAGCGGGAGATGGGCAAGAGACCCAGTACTTC
CASSQAGDGQETQYF
>TRBV6-1|many|-|TRBJ1-2
TGTGCCAGCAGTGCCGGGCCCGGAGATGGCTACACCTTC
CASSAGPGDGYTF
>TRBV20-1|-|TRBD2|TRBJ2-5
TGCAGTGCTAAAGCGGGAGGATCAGAGACCCAGTACTTC
CSAKAGGSETQYF
>TRBV11-2|few|-|TRBJ2-4
TGTGCCAGCAGCTTAGTGAGGGGAAGGGTGTACATTAAGTACTTC
CASSLVRGRVYIKYF
>TRBV6-2/TRBV6-3|-|-|TRBJ1-3
TGTGCCAGCAGTTACCCGGGACGGCGTCGAAACACCATATATTTT
CASSYPGRRRNTIYF
>TRBV20-1|many|TRBD1|TRBJ1-2
TGCAGTGCTAGAGGGACAGGGGTTGACTATGGCTACACCTTC
CSARGTGVDYGYTF
>TRBV7-6|many|TRBD1|TRBJ1-1
TGTGCCAGCGGTGCCGCGGGACAGACCCCTGAAGCTTTCTTT
CASGAAGQTPEAFF
>TRBV6-4|many|-|TRBJ1-1
TGTGCCAGCAAGAGGGAACCCACCCGAACCATGAACACTGAAGCTTTCTTT
CASKREPTRTMNTEAFF
>TRBV28|many|-|TRBJ1-6
TGTGCCAGCACAGGGCCGAATTCACCCCTCCACTTT
CASTGPNSPLHF
>TRBV5-1|many|-|TRBJ2-7
TGCGCCAGCAGCTTGGCCACAGGGCCCTACGAGCAGTACTTC
CASSLATGPYEQYF
>TRBV28|-|TRBD1|TRBJ1-2
TGTGCCAGCACCCTGACAGGGTCGAACTATGGCTACACCTTC
CASTLTGSNYGYTF
>TRBV11-2|many|TRBD1|TRBJ2-7
TGTGCCAGCAGGAAGGGGACAGGGGGACCATACGAGCAGTACTTC
CASRKGTGGPYEQYF
>TRBV5-4|many|TRBD2|TRBJ2-2
TGTGCCAGCAGCCCGGGAGGGACATCGAACACCGGGGAGCTGTTTTTT
CASSPGGTSNTGELFF
>TRBV7-2|many|-|TRBJ1-1
TGTGCCAGCAGCTTATCCCCGGGGGTAAGTGACACTGAAGCTTTCTTT
CASSLSPGVSDTEAFF
>TRBV11-1|few|TRBD2|TRBJ2-2
TGTGCCAGCAGCCCTAGCGGGAGTTCCACCGGGGAGCTGTTTTTT
CASSPSGSSTGELFF
>TRBV15|many|-|TRBJ1-5
TGTGCCACCAGCAGAGATCGGTTGGGGCAGCCCCAGCATTTT
CATSRDRLGQPQHF
>TRBV15|many|-|TRBJ1-1
TGTGCCACCAGCAGGGACTACTCAGACACTGAAGCTTTCTTT
CATSRDYSDTEAFF
>TRBV15|many|-|TRBJ2-7
TGTGCCACCAGCAGAGACCAGGCCCAGGTCCAGCAGTACTTC
CATSRDQAQVQQYF
>TRBV28|once|TRBD1|TRBJ2-7
TGTGCCAGCAGTGGGACAGGGGACTCCTACGAGCAGTACTTC
CASSGTGDSYEQYF